This T cell receptor (beta chain) stems from a study of blood T cell repertoires in COVID-19. About the research overall: Both acute and convalescent COVID-19 samples were obtained from the United States, Italy and Spain. In each case, the material was cDNA or gDNA derived from T cells, B-cell-depleted T cells, or PBMCs.

CDR1 and CDR2 from the germline V gene are MNHEY and SVGEGT. The germline V and J ends were trimmed by 5 bases and 3 bases, with 11 bases remaining between them. The CDR3 length is 14 residues. Authors' processing steps: Using reference gene primer amplification, nucleated cell counts were estimated. Profiling relied on immunoSEQ multiplex PCR, and the TCRdb table lists in-frame clones only, not all of them. V and J calls and clone size are copied from that table; D and trimming were computed from the DNA. The sample contains about 120,000 clones, approximately 81% of which appear only once. Input material: peripheral blood. V and J are TRBV6-2 or TRBV6-3 and TRBJ1-5; perhaps TRBD1 as D (5 bases). The receptor was derived from a man between 60 and 70 years old with acute or convalescent COVID-19. CDR3 region: CASSLWGYNQPQHF. The CDR3 DNA sequence: TGTGCCAGCAGTCTCTGGGGCTACAATCAGCCCCAGCATTTT.